The 9 T cell receptor beta chains in this list originate from one sample, sequenced in a study of T cell repertoires in cytomegalovirus infection. No antigen has been identified for these receptors. TCRdb used MiXCR to reprocess the reads, holding one entry per CDR3 protein. Counted here are 700,000 to 850,000 distinct CDR3 sequences, approximately 30% occurring once; the ten biggest clones make up approximately 13%. Source: cultured CD8+ T cells from PBMCs, taken from culture after CMV antigen stimulation. These receptors originate from a human donor in good health (CMV status not recorded). Some clones in this sample may be carry-over from other donors' samples.

The chain has TRBV27 and TRBJ1-2; D may be TRBD1 (6 bases). CDR1 is MNHEY and CDR2 is SMNVEV in the germline V gene (reference sequence). The CDR3 is 13 amino acids. Deletions cut 10 bases from V and 1 base from J, with 13 bases between. This CDR3 reads CATRGGNNYGYTF. The CDR3 DNA is TGTGCCACCAGAGGGGGTAATAACTATGGCTACACCTTC.

This clonotype was seen ten or more times. The chain combines TRBV12-3 or TRBV12-4 with TRBJ2-1; 7 positions match TRBD2. The junction had 7 bases not matched to a gene; V was cut back by 3 bases and J by 2 bases. This CDR3 spans 16 amino acids. The CDR3 DNA reads TGTGCCAGCAGTTTGTCCCGAGCGGGGCCCTACAATGAGCAGTTCTTC. Residues: CASSLSRAGPYNEQFF.

The chain couples TRBV7-6 to TRBJ1-1; no definite D call. Looked up from germline, CDR1 is SGHVS and CDR2 is FNYEAQ. The CDR3 runs to 15 residues. V was pared by 6 bases and J by 2 bases, with 16 bases between. The CDR3 nucleotides read TGTGCCAGCAGAAAAGTGGGAGGGCCCAACACTGAAGCTTTCTTT. This gives the protein CASRKVGGPNTEAFF.

The sample holds many counts of this clonotype. The V gene is TRBV7-8, the J gene TRBJ2-7, with 11 bases fitting TRBD1. CDR3 size: 14 residues. The V and J ends lost 3 bases and 3 bases, in that order; junction bases with no gene match: 1. Per germline, CDR1 SGHVS and CDR2 FQNEAQ. CDR3 residues: CASSLGQGGYEQYV. In DNA, the CDR3 is TGTGCCAGCAGCTTGGGACAGGGGGGCTACGAGCAGTACGTC.

This clonotype showed up just a few times. V usage is TRBV10-3 and J usage is TRBJ2-1; D is ambiguous. The V gene lost 5 bases and the J gene lost 4 bases, with 15 bases spanning the gap. This CDR3 comprises 15 residues. Germline loops: CDR1 ENHRY, CDR2 SYGVKD. In DNA form, the CDR3 reads TGTGCCATCAGTCCAAGTCGAGGAGAATACAATGAGCAGTTCTTC. This codes for CAISPSRGEYNEQFF.

The genes are TRBV28 and TRBJ1-5; the D gene is possibly TRBD1 (5 bases). The CDR3 sequence is 14 residues long. Between the trimmed V and J ends, which lost 10 bases and 2 bases, there was a span of 15 bases. In germline, CDR1 is MDHEN, CDR2 SYDVKM. In DNA, the CDR3 is TGTGCCACCCGGGGCATAAAACGCAATCAGCCCCAGCATTTT. It yields the protein CATRGIKRNQPQHF.

The chain is built from TRBV6-2 or TRBV6-3 and TRBJ1-1, with D possibly TRBD1 on 6 matching bases. The CDR3 runs 15 residues. Per germline, CDR1 MNHEY and CDR2 SVGEGT. The V end lost 4 bases, the J end lost 0 bases, and 12 bases lay between the germline ends. CDR3 protein: CASSWTVLVNTEAFF. Here the CDR3 DNA reads TGTGCCAGCAGTTGGACAGTTCTTGTGAACACTGAAGCTTTCTTT.

The genes are TRBV18 and TRBJ2-3; 8 bases are a match to TRBD1. The V gene end was trimmed by 0 bases and the J gene end by 0 bases; junction bases not matched to a gene: 11. Germline CDR1 and CDR2: KGHSH and LQKENI. The CDR3 extends over 19 amino acids. CDR3 sequence: CASSPPRTGSTFSTDTQYF. The DNA of the CDR3 is TGTGCCAGCTCACCACCCCGGACAGGGTCTACCTTTAGCACAGATACGCAGTATTTT. Combining the CDR3 with reference TRBV18 and TRBJ2-3 gives the whole variable domain NAGVMQNPRHLVRRRGQEARLRCSPMKGHSHVYWYRQLPEEGLKFMVYLQKENIIDESGMPKERFSAEFPKEGPSILRIQQVVRGDSAAYFCASSPPRTGSTFSTDTQYFGPGTRLTVL.

The V and J genes are TRBV12-3 or TRBV12-4 and TRBJ2-5; the D gene could be TRBD1 or TRBD2 (6 bases each). V lost 3 bases to trimming and J lost 4 bases, with 21 bases between them. The CDR3 is 17 amino acids. The chain's CDR3 is CASSFSPGGGRGETQYF. CDR3 DNA sequence: TGTGCCAGCAGTTTTTCCCCGGGTGGGGGGCGAGGAGAGACCCAGTACTTC.